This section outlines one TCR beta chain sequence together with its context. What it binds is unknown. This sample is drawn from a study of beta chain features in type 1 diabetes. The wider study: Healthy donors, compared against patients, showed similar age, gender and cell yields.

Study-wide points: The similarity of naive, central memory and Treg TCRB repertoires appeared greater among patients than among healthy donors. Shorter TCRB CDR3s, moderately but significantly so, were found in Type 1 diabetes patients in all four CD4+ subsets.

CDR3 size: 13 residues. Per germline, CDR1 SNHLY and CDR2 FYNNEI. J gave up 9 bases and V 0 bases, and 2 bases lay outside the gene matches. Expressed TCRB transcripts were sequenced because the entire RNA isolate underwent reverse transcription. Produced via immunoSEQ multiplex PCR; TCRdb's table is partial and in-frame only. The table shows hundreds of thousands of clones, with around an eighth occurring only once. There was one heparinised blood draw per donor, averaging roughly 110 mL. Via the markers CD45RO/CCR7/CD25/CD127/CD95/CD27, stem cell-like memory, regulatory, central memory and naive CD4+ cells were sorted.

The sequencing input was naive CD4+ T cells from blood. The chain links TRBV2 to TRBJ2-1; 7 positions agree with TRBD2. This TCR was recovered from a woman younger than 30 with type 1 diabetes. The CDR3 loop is CASSEAQRGEQFF. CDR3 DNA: TGTGCCAGCAGTGAAGCCCAGCGGGGTGAGCAGTTCTTC. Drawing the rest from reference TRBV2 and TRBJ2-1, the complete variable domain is EPEVTQTPSHQVTQMGQEVILRCVPISNHLYFYWYRQILGQKVEFLVSFYNNEISEKSEIFDDQFSVERPDGSNFTLKIRSTKLEDSAMYFCASSEAQRGEQFFGPGTRLTVL.